This T cell receptor (beta chain) was captured in a study of CD8+ T cells in alopecia areata. Regarding treatment: oral pan-JAK inhibitor, 5-10 mg twice daily. Following RNA extraction, reverse transcription yielded cDNA that acted as the sequencing template. Repertoires were generated with immunoSEQ multiplex PCR, while TCRdb's copy carries only in-frame clones and drops some. This table holds about 190,000 clones, around 66% found once. The starting material was CD4+ T cells sorted from blood, obtained at week 4, from a patient treated with tofacitinib. The sequence was obtained from a human donor with alopecia areata.

The CDR3 DNA is TGTGCCTTAACGACAGGGGGCTCCTACGAGCAGTACTTC. It encodes CALTTGGSYEQYF. This rearrangement joins TRBV30 to TRBJ2-7, with 9 nucleotides matching TRBD1. The CDR3 sequence is 13 residues long. Germline loops: CDR1 GTSNPN, CDR2 SVGIG (reference sequence). J gave up 0 bases and V 7 bases, and 4 bases lay outside the gene matches.